This is a list of T cell receptor beta chains from one sample in a study of radiotherapy plus CTLA-4 blockade in lung cancer. Sequencing was performed with immunoSEQ multiplex PCR; in TCRdb, only in-frame clones are kept and a portion is missing. Of 45,000 to 55,000 clones listed, approximately 76% were seen once; the top ten hold 11%. Sequencing used peripheral blood, obtained from a patient treated with radiotherapy plus ipilimumab. The receptor set was obtained from a human donor with non-small cell lung cancer who had stable disease on radiotherapy plus ipilimumab. CDR3s include the opening cysteine and the closing phenylalanine or tryptophan. A D gene is named only where the DNA matches it firmly. Rows give clone size only sometimes, using once, few, many, or a class for an expanded clone.

d_gene: TRBD1
abundance: .
v_gene: TRBV11-2
j_gene: TRBJ2-7
CDR3aa: CASSLGFPRTGFYEQYF
CDR3nt: TGTGCCAGCAGCTTAGGATTCCCGAGGACAGGCTTTTACGAGCAGTACTTC

d_gene: TRBD2
abundance: .
v_gene: TRBV7-9
j_gene: TRBJ2-5
CDR3aa: CASDHGLAETQYF
CDR3nt: TGTGCCAGCGACCACGGACTAGCGGAGACCCAGTACTTC

d_gene: TRBD1
abundance: .
v_gene: TRBV5-6
j_gene: TRBJ2-1
CDR3aa: CASSQNPGQGAYNEQFF
CDR3nt: TGTGCCAGCAGCCAAAACCCGGGACAGGGGGCCTACAATGAGCAGTTCTTC

d_gene: .
abundance: .
v_gene: TRBV27
j_gene: TRBJ1-1
CDR3aa: CASSISRGRTEAFF
CDR3nt: TGTGCCAGCAGTATCTCCAGGGGTCGGACTGAAGCTTTCTTT

d_gene: .
abundance: few
v_gene: TRBV10-3
j_gene: TRBJ1-2
CDR3aa: CAISENDLRGGYTF
CDR3nt: TGTGCCATCAGTGAGAACGACCTACGGGGTGGCTACACCTTC

d_gene: TRBD2
abundance: once
v_gene: TRBV7-2
j_gene: TRBJ2-6
CDR3aa: CASSLVAAGRRSGANVLTF
CDR3nt: TGTGCCAGCAGCTTAGTTGCAGCGGGAAGAAGGTCTGGGGCCAACGTCCTGACTTTC

d_gene: TRBD2
abundance: once
v_gene: TRBV29-1
j_gene: TRBJ2-1
CDR3aa: CSVLGGVWSYNEQFF
CDR3nt: TGCAGCGTCCTGGGGGGGGTCTGGTCCTACAATGAGCAGTTCTTC

d_gene: .
abundance: .
v_gene: TRBV7-9
j_gene: TRBJ2-4
CDR3aa: CASSLAGAKNIQYF
CDR3nt: TGTGCCAGCAGCTTAGCGGGGGCCAAAAACATTCAGTACTTC

d_gene: .
abundance: .
v_gene: TRBV6-5
j_gene: TRBJ1-6
CDR3aa: CASSYSSLVAGSPLHF
CDR3nt: TGTGCCAGCAGTTACTCGAGCCTGGTCGCGGGATCACCCCTCCACTTT

d_gene: .
abundance: few
v_gene: TRBV10-2
j_gene: TRBJ1-2
CDR3aa: CASSDPPTAAHYTF
CDR3nt: TGCGCCAGCAGTGACCCCCCGACCGCCGCTCACTACACCTTC

d_gene: .
abundance: .
v_gene: TRBV6-6
j_gene: TRBJ1-1
CDR3aa: CASSYGGRVEAFF
CDR3nt: TGTGCCAGCAGTTACGGCGGGAGGGTCGAAGCTTTCTTT

d_gene: .
abundance: .
v_gene: TRBV18
j_gene: TRBJ2-3
CDR3aa: CASSDFGGATDTQYF
CDR3nt: TGTGCCAGCTCCGATTTTGGGGGCGCCACAGATACGCAGTATTTT

d_gene: TRBD1
abundance: .
v_gene: TRBV7-2
j_gene: TRBJ1-6
CDR3aa: CASSPTGGGTGLHSPLHF
CDR3nt: TGTGCCAGCAGCCCGACAGGGGGCGGCACTGGGCTTCATTCACCCCTCCACTTT

d_gene: TRBD1
abundance: .
v_gene: TRBV5-5
j_gene: TRBJ1-2
CDR3aa: CASSLSWDSIVFYGYTF
CDR3nt: TGTGCCAGCAGCTTGTCGTGGGACAGCATAGTTTTCTATGGCTACACCTTC

d_gene: .
abundance: .
v_gene: TRBV14
j_gene: TRBJ2-3
CDR3aa: CASSQVDTQYF
CDR3nt: TGTGCCAGCAGCCAAGTAGATACGCAGTATTTT

d_gene: .
abundance: .
v_gene: TRBV10-3
j_gene: TRBJ1-2
CDR3aa: CATTPDFNYGYTF
CDR3nt: TGTGCCACGACCCCGGACTTTAACTATGGCTACACCTTC

d_gene: .
abundance: .
v_gene: TRBV12-5
j_gene: TRBJ1-1
CDR3aa: CASALSDISRTEAFF
CDR3nt: TGTGCTAGTGCCCTTTCGGACATCAGTCGGACTGAAGCTTTCTTT

d_gene: .
abundance: .
v_gene: TRBV5-1
j_gene: TRBJ2-3
CDR3aa: CASSLDLVGGGTDTQYF
CDR3nt: TGCGCCAGCAGCTTGGATTTAGTTGGCGGGGGCACAGATACGCAGTATTTT

d_gene: TRBD1
abundance: .
v_gene: TRBV10-3
j_gene: TRBJ1-2
CDR3aa: CAISIRDSNYGYTF
CDR3nt: TGTGCCATCAGTATCCGGGACAGCAACTATGGCTACACCTTC

d_gene: .
abundance: few
v_gene: TRBV10-3
j_gene: TRBJ1-1
CDR3aa: CAISESDGDTEAFF
CDR3nt: TGTGCCATCAGTGAGTCGGACGGGGACACTGAAGCTTTCTTT

d_gene: TRBD1
abundance: .
v_gene: TRBV19
j_gene: TRBJ1-1
CDR3aa: CASSRTGGTEAFF
CDR3nt: TGTGCCAGTAGTCGGACAGGGGGCACTGAAGCTTTCTTT

d_gene: TRBD1
abundance: .
v_gene: TRBV5-1
j_gene: TRBJ1-1
CDR3aa: CASSLGRLDRANTEAFF
CDR3nt: TGCGCCAGCAGCTTGGGGAGGTTAGACAGGGCGAACACTGAAGCTTTCTTT

d_gene: .
abundance: few
v_gene: TRBV19
j_gene: TRBJ1-2
CDR3aa: CASSIGRANYGYTF
CDR3nt: TGTGCCAGTAGTATAGGGAGAGCTAACTATGGCTACACCTTC